This TCR beta chain derives from a study of T cells in Graves' hyperthyroidism and ophthalmopathy. Overall study findings and caveats: Most thyroid clonotypes with frequency above 0.001 were detected in blood.

The CDR3 is 17 amino acids. Germline trimming cut 5 bases from V and 4 bases from J; bases unmatched to any gene: 16. Germline V lookup: CDR1 SEHNR, CDR2 FQNEAQ (reference sequence). This clonotype has just one count. The antigen is not known. There were TCR beta CDR3 regions amplified from RNA transcripts. An initial round of RT-PCR targeting the TCR CDR3 relied on the HTBI primer set. TCRdb fed the multiplex PCR reads into MiXCR, producing one record per CDR3 protein. Altogether almost 600,000 distinct CDR3 sequences are present, approximately 13% being singletons, with the ten largest covering 5.5% to 7.5%. The blood sample dates from first hyperthyroidism diagnosis, preceding any ophthalmopathy symptoms.

The rearrangement joins TRBV7-9 to TRBJ1-2; 7 bases agree with TRBD1. Sequencing was performed on blood. The receptor was isolated from a young woman with Graves' hyperthyroidism that later progressed to Graves' ophthalmopathy. The CDR3 DNA reads as TGTGCCAGCAGCGCCGAAACCGGGACAGACCTATTCTATGGCTACACCTTC. It specifies CASSAETGTDLFYGYTF.